This T cell receptor (beta chain) was sequenced for a study of patients and donors after allogeneic stem cell transplantation. The ends were cut back, 0 bases at V and 0 bases at J, with 12 bases in the middle. This CDR3 region has 16 residues. The germline V gene encodes CDR1 SGHAT and CDR2 FQNNGV. One entry per CDR3 protein, called by TCRdb with MiXCR from the RT-PCR reads. The profile shows roughly 880,000 distinct CDR3 sequences, roughly 18% of them singletons. The rearrangement joins TRBV11-2 to TRBJ2-7, with no clear D. Sequencing used blood, either unsorted or a sorted T cell fraction (not recorded which). The receptor comes from a human donor who was either an allogeneic HSCT recipient or a stem cell or donor lymphocyte infusion donor (not recorded which). It is not recorded whose cells these are; they may come from a transplant donor. The CDR3 region is CASSLEGTKNSYEQYF. The DNA for the CDR3 is TGTGCCAGCAGCTTAGAGGGCACCAAAAACTCCTACGAGCAGTACTTC.